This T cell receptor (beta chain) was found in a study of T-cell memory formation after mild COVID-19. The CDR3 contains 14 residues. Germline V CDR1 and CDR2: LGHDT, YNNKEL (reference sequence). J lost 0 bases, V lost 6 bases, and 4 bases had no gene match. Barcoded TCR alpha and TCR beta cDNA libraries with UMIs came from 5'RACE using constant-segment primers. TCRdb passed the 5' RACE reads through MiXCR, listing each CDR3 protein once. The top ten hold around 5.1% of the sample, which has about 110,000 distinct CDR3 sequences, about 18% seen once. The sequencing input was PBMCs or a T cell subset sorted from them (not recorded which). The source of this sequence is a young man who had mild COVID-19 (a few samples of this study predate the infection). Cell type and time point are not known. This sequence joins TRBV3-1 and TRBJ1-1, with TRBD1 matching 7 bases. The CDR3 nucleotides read TGTGCCAGCAGAGGACAGGACCTGAACACTGAAGCTTTCTTT. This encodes CASRGQDLNTEAFF.